This T cell receptor beta chain was captured by sequencing in a study of blood T cell repertoires in COVID-19 (dated by TCRdb to 2019 to 2021). General notes on the study: The collaborator samples originated in the United States, Italy and Spain and spanned the acute and convalescent phases of COVID-19. The material from the prospective study consisted of cDNA or gDNA derived from T cells, B-cell-depleted T cells, or PBMCs. Deeply sampled blood TCRbeta repertoires from subjects exposed to, actively infected with, or recovered from COVID-19 were included in the dataset. The repertoires were released in a freely available public database intended as a resource for research on the immune response to SARS-CoV-2. The samples were drawn from the first 160 participants of the ongoing ImmuneRACE study and from 1,254 subjects provided by 6 global collaborators. Nearly every sample came with metadata listing a de-identified subject ID, COVID-19 status, age in years and sex. Where HLA class I and class II types were available, the types were taken from metadata supplied by the sample provider, not from assay-based typing.

TCRbeta CDR3 regions were amplified from genomic DNA using the immunoSEQ Assay, a bias-controlled multiplex PCR. The authors processed their data as follows. The number of nucleated cells in each sample was estimated from the amplification of reference gene primers within the assay. To quantify the absolute abundance of each unique TCRbeta CDR3 rearrangement, sequence reads were collapsed and filtered. For each sample, productive Simpson clonality was calculated as the square root of Simpson's diversity index across productive rearrangements. Imported from immuneACCESS, the table was reduced by TCRdb to in-frame sequences with V and J called. These copies leave out some clones; in studies compared against another copy, an unresolved V gene accounts for under half, and the cause of the remainder is not known. D and trimming were read from the DNA, whereas the V and J calls and clone size are those reported in that table. For this sample the table gives roughly 150,000 clones, of which around 83% were detected only once. The top ten constitute about 6.8% of the sample.

A note on this clone: Its antigen remains undetermined. No base qualities exist here, and no much larger clone lies one base off it.

Each collaborating institution followed its own protocols to collect whole blood in K2EDTA tubes. For TCRbeta analysis, collaborator samples were shipped as frozen whole blood, as isolated PBMCs, or as DNA extracted from either sample type. What the authors observed across the whole study: The quantity of clinical and demographic metadata differed by source and by participant and was supplied without curation.

Sequenced material: peripheral blood. The source of this sequence is a woman between 50 and 59 years old in a cohort sampled during active or convalescent COVID-19.

The CDR3 here reads CASSQGGGRAVGPQHF. In nucleotides, the sequence is TGTGCCAGCAGCCAAGGGGGAGGACGGGCGGTGGGGCCCCAGCATTTT. The chain joins TRBV3-1 (or the pseudogene TRBV3-2) to TRBJ1-5, with the identity of the D gene unclear. V was cut back by 1 base and J by 9 bases, leaving a gap of 19 bases between them. From the cysteine up to the phenylalanine, the CDR3 has a length of 16 residues. This entry keeps only the CDR3 DNA: 48 bases, framed from base 1. The germline V gene (reference sequence) gives CDR1 as LGHDT and CDR2 as YNNKEL.